One sample yielded the 10 T cell receptor beta chains listed below, sequenced in a study of Graves' ophthalmopathy and Graves' hyperthyroidism. As the template, RNA transcripts were used to amplify TCR beta CDR3 regions. HTBI-primed first-round RT-PCR preceded second-round multiplex PCR. TCRdb re-called the multiplex PCR reads with MiXCR, one entry per CDR3 protein. The data hold about 640,000 distinct CDR3 sequences, with approximately 39% observed a single time. Sequenced sample: peripheral blood. These receptors were collected from an adult man with Graves' ophthalmopathy.

This clonotype has ten or more counts. The chain employs TRBV5-1 and TRBJ1-6; D not certain. Trimming cost V 2 bases and J 9 bases, with 12 bases left between them. Germline V gene data show CDR1 as SGHRS and CDR2 as YFSETQ. The CDR3 covers 14 residues. CDR3 DNA: TGCGCCAGCAGCTTTATAGGGTCAACTTCACCCCTCCACTTT. Amino acid sequence: CASSFIGSTSPLHF.

Ten or more counts support this clonotype. The chain joins TRBV20-1 to TRBJ1-2, with D uncertain. The CDR3 consists of 12 residues. V lost 3 bases and J 3 bases, leaving 8 bases between the germline ends. Germline assignment: CDR1 DFQATT and CDR2 SNEGSKA (reference sequence). The CDR3 loop is CSASYRDYGYTF. For the CDR3, the DNA is TGCAGTGCTAGTTACCGAGACTATGGCTACACCTTC.

The chain uses TRBV10-3 and TRBJ1-2; D is unresolved. CDR1 ENHRY and CDR2 SYGVKD come from the germline V gene. This CDR3 spans 10 amino acids. Trimming cost V 11 bases and J 1 base, with 5 bases left between them. The CDR3, as DNA: TGTGCCCATGATAACTATGGCTACACCTTC. It encodes CAHDNYGYTF.

This clonotype appeared many times. The chain joins TRBV14 to TRBJ1-5; possible D gene TRBD1, 5 bases. The V end lost 4 bases, the J end lost 0 bases, and 16 bases lay between the germline ends. Germline V gene data show CDR1 as SGHDN and CDR2 as FVKESK. CDR3 length: 17 residues. The CDR3: CASSLGTATHSNQPQHF. As DNA, the CDR3 is TGTGCCAGCAGCCTTGGGACGGCCACTCATAGCAATCAGCCCCAGCATTTT.

The chain recombines TRBV10-3 with TRBJ1-4; 11 nucleotides line up with TRBD1. Germline lookup yields CDR1 ENHRY and CDR2 SYGVKD. After removal of 5 bases from V and 5 bases from J, the junction contained 7 bases not matched to a gene. CDR3 length equals 16 residues. The CDR3 DNA reads TGTGCCATCAGTTCCCCGGGACAGGGGGGCAATGAAAAACTGTTTTTT. Translated, it gives CAISSPGQGGNEKLFF.

J is TRBJ1-4 and V is TRBV29-1; D remains unclear. Germline V gives CDR1 SQVTM, CDR2 ANQGSEA. V was trimmed by 2 bases and J by 8 bases, leaving 12 bases between them. This CDR3 region has 13 residues. The CDR3 DNA reads TGCAGCGTTGAACTAGATGGCGGGGAAAAACTGTTTTTT. It codes for CSVELDGGEKLFF. The entire variable domain, with the rest obtained from reference TRBV29-1 and TRBJ1-4, is as follows: SAVISQKPSRDICQRGTSLTIQCQVDSQVTMMFWYRQQPGQSLTLIATANQGSEATYESGFVIDKFPISRPNLTFSTLTVSNMSPEDSSIYLCSVELDGGEKLFFGSGTQLSVL.

The chain recombines TRBV7-9 with TRBJ2-5; 8 nucleotides agree with TRBD1. Germline loops: CDR1 SEHNR, CDR2 FQNEAQ (reference sequence). J gave up 5 bases and V 6 bases, and 8 bases lay outside the gene matches. This CDR3 region has 14 residues. The CDR3 region is CASRSTGGEETQYF. CDR3 sequence (DNA): TGTGCCAGCAGATCTACAGGGGGTGAGGAGACCCAGTACTTC.

This clonotype was detected many times. The rearrangement links TRBV4-1 to TRBJ1-2; 7 bases are shared with TRBD1. From germline, CDR1 is MGHRA and CDR2 YSYEKL. This CDR3 has 15 residues. Trimming took 2 bases from V and 7 from J; bases not matched to a gene: 10. The CDR3 is CASSQRRGAEAGYTF. Here the CDR3 DNA reads TGCGCCAGCAGCCAACGCAGGGGGGCTGAGGCTGGCTACACCTTC.

The rearrangement links TRBV7-9 to TRBJ2-7, with 9 bases matching TRBD1. V gave up 6 bases and J gave up 3 bases; unmatched junction bases: 6. The CDR3 is 14 residues long. Germline V gene data show CDR1 as SEHNR and CDR2 as FQNEAQ (reference sequence). CDR3 sequence: CASRQGALNYEQYF. CDR3 nucleotide sequence: TGTGCCAGCAGACAGGGGGCGTTAAACTACGAGCAGTACTTC.

The chain uses TRBV5-1 and TRBJ1-1; D gene uncertain. CDR3 length equals 13 residues. Looked up from germline, CDR1 is SGHRS and CDR2 is YFSETQ. The germline V and J ends were trimmed by 1 base and 8 bases, with 12 bases remaining between them. This CDR3 is CASSLSLAEEAFF. CDR3 bases: TGCGCCAGCAGCTTGTCGTTGGCGGAGGAAGCTTTCTTT.